The source of this TCR beta chain is a study of T cell responses to AZD1222 COVID-19 vaccine. Study information: The analysis combined second doses at about 4 or about 12 weeks.

The CDR3 sequence is 14 residues long. V lost 1 base, J lost 2 bases, and 9 bases lay in between. Germline assignment: CDR1 SNHLY and CDR2 FYNNEI. Method: immunoSEQ multiplex PCR; TCRdb's copy keeps in-frame clones and lacks some. The sample has some 92,000 clones, more than 75% seen once; the top ten hold 2.5% to 3%. V usage is TRBV2 and J usage is TRBJ2-7; possibly TRBD1 or TRBD2 for D (6 bases each). This receptor was identified in an adult in good health. The material was peripheral blood, obtained on day 0 of AZD1222 vaccination. In nucleotides, the CDR3 is TGTGCCAGCAGTGAAGATCGGGGGCCCTACGAGCAGTACTTC. Its translation is CASSEDRGPYEQYF.